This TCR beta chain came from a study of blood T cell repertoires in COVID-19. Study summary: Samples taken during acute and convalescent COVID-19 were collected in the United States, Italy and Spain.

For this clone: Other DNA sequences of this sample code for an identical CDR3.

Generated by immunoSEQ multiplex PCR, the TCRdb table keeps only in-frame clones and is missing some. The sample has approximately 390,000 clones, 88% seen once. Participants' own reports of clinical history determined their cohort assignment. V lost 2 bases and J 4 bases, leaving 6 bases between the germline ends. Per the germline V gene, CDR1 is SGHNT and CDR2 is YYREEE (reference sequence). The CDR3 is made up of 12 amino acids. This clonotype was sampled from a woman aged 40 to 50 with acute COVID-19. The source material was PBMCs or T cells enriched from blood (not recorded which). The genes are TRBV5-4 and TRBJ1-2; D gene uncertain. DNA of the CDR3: TGTGCCAGCAGCTTCGATAGCTATGGCTACACCTTC. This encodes CASSFDSYGYTF.